Presented here are 18 T cell receptor beta chains from one specimen sequenced in a study of blood T cells in healthy people across ages (dated by TCRdb to between 2014 and 2017). Library preparation employed 5' RACE. The sequencer was an Illumina HiSeq 2500. The second PCR ran for about 6 to 11 cycles and used a J-beta primer mix along with a sample-barcoded 5' primer. TCRdb reprocessed the public reads (quality trimming at Q25 with fastp, clone calling with MiXCR) and kept in-frame beta chains. Every distinct CDR3 protein forms one entry, paired with its most common genes and DNA. In this sample the table shows about 1.7 million distinct CDR3 sequences, about 30% of which occur a single time. Jointly, the top ten make up roughly 8% of the sample. The sequenced material came from blood. These TCRs come from a young woman in good health.

This clonotype was detected a few times. DNA for the CDR3: TGTGCCAGCAGTTACTCGAGTATCCGGGAGACCCAGTACTTC. Protein sequence: CASSYSSIRETQYF. The gene calls are TRBV6-2 or TRBV6-3 and TRBJ2-5; D gene uncertain. The germline V gene has CDR1 MNHEY and CDR2 SVGEGT. Deletions cut 0 bases from V and 5 bases from J, with 10 bases between. The CDR3 loop spans 14 amino acids.

The rearrangement links TRBV7-9 to TRBJ1-2; 7 positions match TRBD1. CDR3 length: 18 residues. The V and J ends lost 5 bases and 1 base, in that order; junction bases with no gene match: 16. CDR1 is SEHNR and CDR2 is FQNEAQ in the germline V gene (reference sequence). CDR3 region: CASSTTVKGAAHNYGYTF. CDR3 sequence (DNA): TGTGCCAGCAGCACAACGGTGAAGGGGGCGGCCCATAACTATGGCTACACCTTC. The entire variable domain, with the rest obtained from reference TRBV7-9 and TRBJ1-2, is as follows: DTGVSQNPRHKITKRGQNVTFRCDPISEHNRLYWYRQTLGQGPEFLTYFQNEAQLEKSRLLSDRFSAERPKGSFSTLEIQRTEQGDSAMYLCASSTTVKGAAHNYGYTFGSGTRLTVV.

The sample holds many counts of this clonotype. One end of the junction is discordant with germline, which a read error may explain. The chain couples TRBV4-1 to TRBJ2-1; the D gene is possibly TRBD1 (7 bases). This CDR3 has 17 amino acids. Germline CDR1 and CDR2: MGHRA and YSYEKL. CDR3: CASRQDTRQGGYNEQFF. CDR3 nucleotides: TGCGCCAGCAGGCAAGATACCCGACAGGGAGGATACAATGAGCAGTTCTTC.

J is TRBJ1-2 and V is TRBV5-5; the match to TRBD1 covers 8 bases. From germline, CDR1 is SGHKS and CDR2 YYEKEE (reference sequence). This CDR3 is 15 amino acids long. With 3 bases clipped from V and 2 bases from J, the junction kept 6 bases outside the gene matches. The CDR3 coding sequence is TGTGCCAGCAGCTGGGGACAGGCCTCAAACTATGGCTACACCTTC. It codes for CASSWGQASNYGYTF.

The table lists this clonotype with many counts. V is TRBV29-1 and J is TRBJ2-7; D not resolved. This CDR3 is 13 amino acids long. V was clipped by 5 bases and J by 6 bases, with 17 bases between them. Looked up from germline, CDR1 is SQVTM and CDR2 is ANQGSEA. The CDR3 is CSVSGRTRGEQYF. The CDR3 region has the DNA TGCAGCGTTTCAGGCAGGACCCGTGGCGAGCAGTACTTC.

This clonotype has a handful of counts. The chain couples TRBV7-2 to TRBJ2-4; 11 bases line up with TRBD2. The CDR3 spans 18 residues. V was clipped by 5 bases and J by 3 bases; unmatched bases: 12. The germline V gene encodes CDR1 SGHTA and CDR2 FQGNSA. CDR3 nucleotide sequence: TGTGCCAGCAGCCTAGACGGAGTAGCGGGAGGGGGCAAAAACATTCAGTACTTC. As protein: CASSLDGVAGGGKNIQYF. Looking up the rest from reference TRBV7-2 and TRBJ2-4 gives the full variable domain: GAGVSQSPSNKVTEKGKDVELRCDPISGHTALYWYRQSLGQGLEFLIYFQGNSAPDKSGLPSDRFSAERTGGSVSTLTIQRTQQEDSAVYLCASSLDGVAGGGKNIQYFGAGTRLSVL.

The CDR3 spells CASRPSSSYNSPLHF. CDR3 sequence (DNA): TGCGCCAGCAGACCTAGTAGCTCCTATAATTCACCCCTCCACTTT. This chain links TRBV5-1 with TRBJ1-6; D is ambiguous. This CDR3 has 15 residues. Trimming cost V 5 bases and J 0 bases, with 9 bases left between them. Looked up from germline, CDR1 is SGHRS and CDR2 is YFSETQ.

The chain joins TRBV7-2 to TRBJ2-5, with D hard to call. The CDR3 consists of 14 residues. V was cut by 1 base and J by 0 bases, with 6 bases left in between. Germline V gene lookup returns CDR1 SGHTA and CDR2 FQGNSA. The CDR3 reads CASSLDGHQETQYF. Here the CDR3 DNA reads TGTGCCAGCAGCTTAGATGGGCACCAAGAGACCCAGTACTTC.

This clonotype was observed a handful of times. The chain has TRBV5-1 and TRBJ1-1; D ambiguous. Looked up from germline, CDR1 is SGHRS and CDR2 is YFSETQ. The V gene lost 4 bases and the J gene lost 4 bases, with 11 bases spanning the gap. This CDR3 spans 13 amino acids. The CDR3: CASSKTLGTEAFF. The CDR3 bases are TGCGCCAGCAGCAAGACCCTGGGCACTGAAGCTTTCTTT.

The chain has TRBV7-2 and TRBJ1-4; no reliable D call. Germline lookup yields CDR1 SGHTA and CDR2 FQGNSA. V was trimmed by 1 base and J by 14 bases, leaving 8 bases between them. The CDR3 extends over 11 amino acids. The CDR3 DNA reads TGTGCCAGCAGCTTAGGACGTTGGCTGTTTTTT. Protein sequence: CASSLGRWLFF.

In its sample, this clonotype was seen a few times. The chain is built from TRBV6-6 and TRBJ2-5, with D perhaps TRBD2 (6 bases). The germline V and J ends were trimmed by 6 bases and 1 base, with 15 bases remaining between them. The length of the CDR3 is 15 residues. CDR1 is MNHNY and CDR2 is SVGAGI in the germline V gene (reference sequence). The CDR3 spells CASRDGGRSQETQYF. CDR3 sequence (DNA): TGTGCCAGCAGGGACGGAGGGCGCAGCCAAGAGACCCAGTACTTC.

As regards this clonotype: A single base separates this from a much larger clone, so it may be a read error. V gene TRBV5-1 combines with J gene TRBJ2-3; D is unresolved. The CDR3 is 15 residues long. CDR1 is SGHRS and CDR2 is YFSETQ in the germline V gene. CDR3 DNA: TGCGCCAGCAGCTTGGGTCGGATTTTCACAGATACGCGGTATTTT. Translation: CASSLGRIFTDTRYF.

This chain joins TRBV6-6 and TRBJ2-7; D remains unclear. The CDR3 length is 14 residues. Trimming cost V 7 bases and J 0 bases, with 13 bases left between them. CDR1 MNHNY and CDR2 SVGAGI come from the germline V gene (reference sequence). In DNA form, the CDR3 reads TGTGCCAGCACAAATCTTTGGAGCTCCTACGAGCAGTACTTC. It translates to CASTNLWSSYEQYF.

The sample holds a few counts of this clonotype. The rearrangement uses TRBV15 and TRBJ1-2; no clear D. Per the germline V gene, CDR1 is LNHNV and CDR2 is YYDKDF (reference sequence). Trimming removed 4 bases from V and 4 bases from J, with 10 bases in between. This CDR3 is built from 13 residues. In DNA, the CDR3 is TGTGCCACCAGCACCACGGACGGCTATGGCTACACCTTC. Translating it yields CATSTTDGYGYTF.

This rearrangement joins TRBV4-2 to TRBJ1-1, with D hard to call. The CDR3 spans 14 residues. The V end was cut by 6 bases, the J end by 0 bases, with 11 bases between. Germline V gene data show CDR1 as LGHNA and CDR2 as YNFKEQ. This chain's CDR3 is CASSARALNTEAFF. CDR3 nucleotides: TGTGCCAGCAGTGCCCGGGCCCTGAACACTGAAGCTTTCTTT.

This clonotype was counted between two and nine times. The chain couples TRBV20-1 to TRBJ1-5; tentative D call: TRBD1 (5 bases). The germline CDR1 and CDR2 sequences are DFQATT and SNEGSKA (reference sequence). This CDR3 comprises 13 residues. V was trimmed by 2 bases and J by 5 bases, leaving 10 bases between them. The DNA of the CDR3 is TGCAGTGCTAGAAGACAAGGGGATCAGCCCCAGCATTTT. It is translated as CSARRQGDQPQHF.

V usage is TRBV7-2 and J usage is TRBJ1-6; tentatively, D is TRBD1 (6 bases). Looked up from germline, CDR1 is SGHTA and CDR2 is FQGNSA. The V end was cut by 5 bases, the J end by 4 bases, with 15 bases between. This CDR3 contains 16 residues. The DNA of the CDR3 is TGTGCCAGCAGCCCCCAGGGACAAGTATATAATTCACCCCTCCACTTT. Protein product: CASSPQGQVYNSPLHF.

This clonotype has just a few counts. J is TRBJ2-5 and V is TRBV12-3 or TRBV12-4; tentatively, D is TRBD2 (6 bases). The CDR3 spans 13 residues. Trimming took off 1 base at V and 7 bases at J, with 10 bases between the two ends. Here the CDR3 reads CASSLGRGGTQYF. CDR3 sequence (DNA): TGTGCCAGCAGTTTAGGGAGGGGTGGGACCCAGTACTTC.